In its sample, the clone carrying this T cell receptor beta chain was seen many times. Its antigen is as yet unknown. The data were taken from a study of CD8 T cells in ankylosing spondylitis. Whole-study findings and limits: Researchers reportedly found disease-linked clones significantly enriched in matched ankylosing spondylitis synovial fluid. Seemingly distinctive of ankylosing spondylitis blood was a TCR beta motif formed by eight highly homologous variants.

Trimming took 4 bases from V and 6 from J; bases not matched to a gene: 9. There are 15 residues in the CDR3. Germline CDR1 and CDR2: SGHTA and FQGNSA. TCRdb used MiXCR to reprocess the 5' RACE reads, holding one entry per CDR3 protein. The sample yields about 800,000 distinct CDR3 sequences, about 10% seen once. The sequence was collected from a male donor with ankylosing spondylitis. Sample: blood, either unsorted or a sorted T cell fraction (not recorded which). This chain joins TRBV7-2 and TRBJ2-1, with 7 positions matching TRBD1. CDR3 sequence: CASSSQGQIGNEQFF. The CDR3 bases are TGTGCCAGCAGCTCCCAGGGACAGATAGGCAATGAGCAGTTCTTC.